A selection of T cell receptor beta chains follows, all from one sample in a study of cytomegalovirus exposure and HLA in healthy donors. Here immunoSEQ multiplex PCR was the method, and the copy in TCRdb shows in-frame clones only, minus some. The sample includes about 170,000 clones, 82% of them seen just once. The sequenced material came from PBMCs. The receptors shown here come from a girl aged 10 to 17 in good health and CMV-seropositive. Both conserved end residues are part of each CDR3. The D gene is left open where the match is weak. Clone size appears in some rows only: once, few, many, or a class for an expanded clone.

clone_size d_call j_call v_call cdr3_aa cdr3_nt
. TRBD1 TRBJ2-1 TRBV28 CASRWTGDYNEQFF TGTGCCAGCAGGTGGACAGGGGACTACAATGAGCAGTTCTTC
. . TRBJ2-1 TRBV6-1 CASSQSGDNEQFF TGTGCCTCGAGCCAATCCGGAGACAATGAGCAGTTCTTC
once . TRBJ1-1 TRBV5-5 CASSSGGGLGTEAFF TGTGCCAGCAGCTCGGGCGGGGGCCTGGGCACTGAAGCTTTCTTT
once . TRBJ1-3 TRBV28 CASTVEGSGNTIYF TGTGCCAGCACCGTAGAGGGTTCTGGAAACACCATATATTTT
. . TRBJ1-4 TRBV5-6 CASSLVGSRGREKLFF TGTGCCAGCAGCTTGGTGGGTTCGCGAGGTCGAGAAAAACTGTTTTTT
few . TRBJ2-3 TRBV5-6 CASSLVLLPDTQYF TGTGCCAGCAGCTTGGTCCTTCTCCCAGATACGCAGTATTTT
. TRBD2 TRBJ2-5 TRBV15 CATSREPSGLGETQYF TGTGCCACCAGCAGAGAGCCTAGCGGGCTGGGAGAGACCCAGTACTTC
. . TRBJ2-6 TRBV5-1 CASSLTRGSGANVLTF TGCGCCAGCAGCCTGACCAGGGGCTCTGGGGCCAACGTCCTGACTTTC
. . TRBJ1-2 TRBV11-2 CASSLRAGEWGYTF TGTGCCAGCAGCTTGAGGGCAGGAGAATGGGGCTACACCTTC
. TRBD1 TRBJ1-2 TRBV4-3 CASSPNSQGAMDGYTF TGCGCCAGCAGCCCGAACTCCCAGGGGGCTATGGATGGCTACACCTTC
. TRBD1 TRBJ2-7 TRBV6-1 CASRTGTGRNEQYF TGTGCCAGCAGGACCGGGACAGGAAGGAACGAGCAGTACTTC
. . TRBJ1-2 TRBV19 CASSIIRTAHVSNYGYTF TGTGCCAGTAGTATAATTCGGACAGCCCATGTCTCTAACTATGGCTACACCTTC
few TRBD1 TRBJ1-1 TRBV5-1 CASRTGIMNTEAFF TGCGCCAGCAGGACAGGGATTATGAACACTGAAGCTTTCTTT
few . TRBJ2-3 TRBV7-3 CASSLGSGTDTQYF TGTGCCAGCAGCTTAGGGAGTGGCACAGATACGCAGTATTTT
. . TRBJ2-1 TRBV27 CATRQGLRYNEQFF TGTGCCACCCGGCAGGGACTTAGATACAATGAGCAGTTCTTC
. TRBD2 TRBJ2-1 TRBV29-1 CSVVGLASEQFF TGCAGCGTAGTTGGACTAGCCAGTGAGCAGTTCTTC
. TRBD2 TRBJ2-1 TRBV2 CASRGGLAGGAYNEQFF TGTGCCAGCAGGGGCGGACTAGCGGGGGGGGCGTACAATGAGCAGTTCTTC
. . TRBJ2-2 TRBV5-6 CASSLRGFLSTGELFF TGTGCCAGCAGCTTGAGAGGATTCCTCTCCACCGGGGAGCTGTTTTTT
. . TRBJ2-4 TRBV6-1 CASGRSLAKNIQYF TGTGCCAGCGGGAGGAGTCTAGCCAAAAACATTCAGTACTTC
. . TRBJ2-3 TRBV5-6 CASSGKNLDTQYF TGTGCCAGCAGCGGCAAGAACCTCGATACGCAGTATTTT
. TRBD2 TRBJ2-7 TRBV7-9 CTSGSGVEQYF TGTACCAGCGGGAGTGGCGTTGAGCAGTACTTC
. TRBD1 TRBJ1-1 TRBV10-2 CATILQGAVGEAFF TGCGCCACCATACTACAGGGGGCCGTTGGTGAAGCTTTCTTT
. TRBD1 TRBJ1-2 TRBV5-4 CASSPDRGHGYTF TGTGCCAGCAGCCCGGACAGGGGCCATGGCTACACCTTC
. . TRBJ2-7 TRBV28 CASSTSGDEQYF .
. TRBD2 TRBJ2-3 TRBV9 CASSKQRTSGRTDTQYF TGTGCCAGCAGCAAACAGCGGACTAGCGGACGCACAGATACGCAGTATTTT
. . TRBJ2-6 TRBV10-3 CAITAGETGANVLTF TGTGCCATCACTGCCGGAGAGACTGGGGCCAACGTCCTGACTTTC
. . TRBJ1-2 TRBV15 CATSSVQTDVYGYTF TGTGCCACCAGCAGCGTACAGACGGATGTCTATGGCTACACCTTC
. . TRBJ2-5 TRBV27 CASSSSGETQYF TGTGCCAGCAGTTCCAGCGGAGAGACCCAGTACTTC
. TRBD2 TRBJ2-3 TRBV2 CASSEFLAGATDTQYF TGTGCCAGCAGTGAATTCTTAGCGGGAGCGACAGATACGCAGTATTTT
once . TRBJ1-1 TRBV7-3 CASSAQGGGTEAFF TGTGCCAGCAGCGCTCAGGGAGGGGGCACTGAAGCTTTCTTT
. TRBD1 TRBJ2-7 TRBV9 CASSTGQGAGEQYF TGTGCCAGCAGCACAGGACAGGGGGCAGGGGAGCAGTACTTC
. . TRBJ2-7 TRBV2 CASSSTGSTGEQYF TGTGCCAGCAGTTCGACAGGATCAACGGGGGAGCAGTACTTC
. TRBD1 TRBJ2-7 TRBV2 CASSERYGTVFYEQYF TGTGCCAGCAGTGAACGTTACGGGACAGTTTTCTACGAGCAGTACTTC